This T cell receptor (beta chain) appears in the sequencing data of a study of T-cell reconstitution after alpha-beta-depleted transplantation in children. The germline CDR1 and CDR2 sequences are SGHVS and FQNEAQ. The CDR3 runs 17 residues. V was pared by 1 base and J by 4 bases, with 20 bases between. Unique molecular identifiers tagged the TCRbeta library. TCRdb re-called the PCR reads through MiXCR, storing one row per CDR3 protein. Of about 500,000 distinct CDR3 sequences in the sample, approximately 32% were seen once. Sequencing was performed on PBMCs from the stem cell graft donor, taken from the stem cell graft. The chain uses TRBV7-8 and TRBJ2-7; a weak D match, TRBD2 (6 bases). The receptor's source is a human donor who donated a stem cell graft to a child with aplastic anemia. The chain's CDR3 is CASSLEGRGLILYEQYV. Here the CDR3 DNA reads TGTGCCAGCAGCTTAGAGGGGCGGGGACTGATCCTTTACGAGCAGTACGTC.